This TCR beta chain was sequenced for a study of cytomegalovirus exposure and HLA in healthy donors. Between the trimmed V and J ends, which lost 5 bases and 2 bases, there was a span of 24 bases. In germline, CDR1 is SGHVS, CDR2 FNYEAQ. This CDR3 has 18 amino acids. 60 Vbeta and 13 Jbeta primers were used in PCR. Original processing notes: In a later analysis, the count reached about 75 million unique TCR beta chains, with around 11 million shared. The table came from immunoSEQ multiplex PCR; TCRdb's copy has only in-frame clones and leaves some out. For V, J and clone size, that table is used; D and trimming come from the DNA. The data show just over 150,000 clones, approximately 84% seen once.

This sequence was found in a woman aged 18-29 years in good health and CMV-seronegative. V and J are TRBV7-6 and TRBJ1-1, with D perhaps TRBD1 (5 bases). Sequencing input: PBMCs. CDR3 protein: CASSPRAVGAEFNTEAFF. The CDR3 DNA is TGTGCCAGCAGCCCCAGGGCAGTAGGGGCCGAATTTAACACTGAAGCTTTCTTT.